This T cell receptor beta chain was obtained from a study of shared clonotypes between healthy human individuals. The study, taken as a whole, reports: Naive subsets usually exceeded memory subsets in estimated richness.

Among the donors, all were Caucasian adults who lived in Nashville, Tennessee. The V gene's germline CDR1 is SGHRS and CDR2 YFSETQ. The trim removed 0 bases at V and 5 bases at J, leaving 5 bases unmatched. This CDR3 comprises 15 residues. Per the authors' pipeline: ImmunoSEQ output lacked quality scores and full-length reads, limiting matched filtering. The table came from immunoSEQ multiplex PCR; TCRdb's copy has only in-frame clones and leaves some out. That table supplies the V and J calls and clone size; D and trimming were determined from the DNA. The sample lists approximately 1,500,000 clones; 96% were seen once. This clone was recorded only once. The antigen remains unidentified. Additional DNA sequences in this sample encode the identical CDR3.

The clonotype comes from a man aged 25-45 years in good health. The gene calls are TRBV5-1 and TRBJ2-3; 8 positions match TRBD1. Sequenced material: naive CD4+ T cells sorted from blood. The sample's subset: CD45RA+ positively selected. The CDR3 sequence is CASSLVTGGRDTQYF. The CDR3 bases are TGCGCCAGCAGCTTGGTAACAGGGGGGAGAGATACGCAGTATTTT.